This T cell receptor (beta chain) was identified in a study of regulatory T cells in long-lasting Graves disease. Study-level results: Patients with persistent disease showed a bias toward TRBV28, TRBJ1-2 and TRBJ2-5.

Described time point: persistent/refractory GD, antithyroid drugs over 5 years with positive TRAb. Construction of the TCR library relied on RNA isolated from PBMCs. Combining iRepertoire HTBI primers with Arm-PCR of CDR3 regions, the authors built TCR beta libraries. TCRdb itself ran the multiplex PCR reads through MiXCR, one entry per CDR3 protein. In the table there are 420,000 or so distinct CDR3 sequences, about a quarter of which are singletons. Details on this clonotype: Its target is unknown.

The CDR3 is made up of 16 amino acids. The germline CDR1 and CDR2 sequences are MDHEN and SYDVKM. Between the trimmed V and J ends, which lost 3 bases and 7 bases, there was a span of 16 bases. The chain has TRBV28 and TRBJ1-6, with a weak D call TRBD1 (5 bases). The specimen was peripheral blood mononuclear cells (PBMCs), collected when the disease was refractory, from a patient treated with antithyroid drugs. The clonotype originates from a female donor with Graves disease. DNA of the CDR3: TGTGCCAGCAGTTTGGGGACCCGGGACTTCAATTCACCCCTCCACTTT. Residues: CASSLGTRDFNSPLHF. The entire variable domain, with the rest obtained from reference TRBV28 and TRBJ1-6, is as follows: DVKVTQSSRYLVKRTGEKVFLECVQDMDHENMFWYRQDPGLGLRLIYFSYDVKMKEKGDIPEGYSVSREKKERFSLILESASTNQTSMYLCASSLGTRDFNSPLHFGNGTRLTVT.